This TCR beta chain was documented in a study of CD8 T cells in ankylosing spondylitis. The V gene lost 8 bases and the J gene lost 3 bases, with 11 bases spanning the gap. Germline lookup yields CDR1 MNHEY and CDR2 SVGEGT. The CDR3 runs to 13 residues. TCRdb re-called the 5' RACE reads through MiXCR, storing one row per CDR3 protein. The sample includes a few hundred thousand distinct CDR3 sequences, about 10% of them seen just once. This clonotype was detected many times. This sequence originates from a male donor with ankylosing spondylitis or in good health (not recorded which). The V call is TRBV6-2 or TRBV6-3, the J call TRBJ1-3; D unresolved. Input material: blood, either unsorted or a sorted T cell fraction (not recorded which). The CDR3 is CASQKSFGNTIYF. The DNA of the CDR3 is TGTGCCAGCCAGAAATCCTTTGGAAACACCATATATTTT.